This T cell receptor beta chain comes out of a study of cytomegalovirus exposure and HLA in healthy donors. This table comes from immunoSEQ multiplex PCR, and its TCRdb copy is limited to in-frame clones, with some not included. Among 150,000 to 200,000 clones listed, approximately 86% were seen once. Remarks on this clone: Its antigen is currently unknown.

Study-wide results and caveats: Whilst most TCR sequences proved rare, a subset of public TCRs occurred across many donors. In the 100 to 150 validation repertoires, just under 95% of cluster scores exceeded 0, per a later analysis.

The donors were members of the validation cohort comprising over 90 subjects, separate from the approximately 710-subject first cohort. The receptor comes from a man younger than 40 in good health and CMV-seropositive. Sequenced sample: PBMCs.

Here the CDR3 reads CATSREGYEQYF. In DNA, the CDR3 is TGTGCCACCTCGCGCGAGGGATACGAGCAGTACTTC. The J gene is TRBJ2-7, the V gene TRBV11-2, with D possibly being TRBD2 (5 bases). The germline gives CDR1 SGHAT, CDR2 FQNNGV. This CDR3 is built from 12 residues. The ends were cut back, 10 bases at V and 4 bases at J, with 14 bases in the middle.